This TCR beta chain was sequenced for a study of blood T cell repertoires in COVID-19 (dated by TCRdb to 2019 to 2021). A note on the overall study: Collaborator samples came from the United States, Italy and Spain and covered acute and convalescent phases of COVID-19. The prospective study material was composed of cDNA or gDNA derived from T cells, B-cell-depleted T cells, or PBMCs. Subjects who had been exposed to COVID-19, were actively infected with it, or had recovered from it provided the deeply sampled blood TCRbeta repertoires that made up the dataset. The repertoires were made available in a free public database intended to serve as a resource for research on the immune response to SARS-CoV-2. Samples were obtained from the ongoing ImmuneRACE study (first 160 participants) and from 950 to 1,500 subjects provided by 6 global collaborators. Nearly every sample came with metadata listing a de-identified subject ID, COVID-19 status, age in years and sex. HLA class I and class II types, where available, came from metadata supplied by the sample provider rather than from assay-based typing.

Whole blood was collected in K2EDTA tubes by collaborating institutions according to the institutions' own protocols. For TCRbeta analysis, collaborator samples were shipped as frozen whole blood, as isolated PBMCs, or as DNA extracted from either sample type. CDR1 and CDR2, looked up from the germline V gene, are MDHEN and SYDVKM. For this chain, trimming is 8 bases at the V end and 4 bases at the J end, and the number of junction bases without a gene match is 4. Counted from cysteine to phenylalanine, this CDR3 has 13 amino acids. The DNA shown is the 39-base CDR3, in frame from base 1. This clone has more than one count but fewer than ten. Its target antigen remains unknown. No much larger clonotype is one base removed from it; base qualities were not supplied. TCRbeta CDR3 regions were amplified from genomic DNA using the immunoSEQ Assay, a bias-controlled multiplex PCR. The study's own analysis went as follows. Nucleated cell counts per sample were estimated from amplification of reference gene primers within the assay. Sequence reads were collapsed and filtered to measure the absolute abundance of every unique TCRbeta CDR3 rearrangement. For each sample, productive Simpson clonality was calculated as the square root of Simpson's diversity index over productive rearrangements. The table was pulled from immuneACCESS by TCRdb, which kept in-frame rearrangements only. Such tables lose some clones; where checked, under half of the loss comes from unresolved V genes, and the rest has no known cause. The V and J calls and the clone size are those of that table, but D and trimming were determined from the DNA. The sample has 200,000 to 250,000 clones on record, about 90% of them singletons. In total, the top ten clones hold 3% of the sample.

Results and caveats for the whole study, not just this receptor: The quantity of clinical and demographic metadata differed by source and by participant and was supplied without curation.

Sequenced input: peripheral blood. The TCR originated in a man in his late teens or twenties with active or convalescent COVID-19. The chain joins TRBV28 to TRBJ1-4, with TRBD1 matching 7 junction bases. The nucleotides are TGTGCCAGCTGGGGGACAGATAATGAAAAACTGTTTTTT. This encodes CASWGTDNEKLFF.